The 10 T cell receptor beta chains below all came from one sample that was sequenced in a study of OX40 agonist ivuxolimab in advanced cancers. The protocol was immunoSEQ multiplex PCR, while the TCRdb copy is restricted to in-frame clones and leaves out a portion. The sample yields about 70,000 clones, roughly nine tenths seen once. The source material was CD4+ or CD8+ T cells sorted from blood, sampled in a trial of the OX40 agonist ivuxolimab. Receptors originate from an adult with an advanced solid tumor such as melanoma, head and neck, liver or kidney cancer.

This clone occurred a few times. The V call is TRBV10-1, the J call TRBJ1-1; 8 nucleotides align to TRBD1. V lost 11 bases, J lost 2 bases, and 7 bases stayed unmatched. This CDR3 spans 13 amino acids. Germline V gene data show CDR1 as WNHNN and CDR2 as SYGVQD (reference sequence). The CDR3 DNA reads TGCGCCCCTTGGGGACAGGCTAACACTGAAGCTTTCTTT. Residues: CAPWGQANTEAFF.

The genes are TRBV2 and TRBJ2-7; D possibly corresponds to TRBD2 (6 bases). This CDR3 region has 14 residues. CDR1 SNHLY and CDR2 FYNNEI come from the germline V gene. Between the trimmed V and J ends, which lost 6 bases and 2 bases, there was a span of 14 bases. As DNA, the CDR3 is TGTGCCAGCAGGTCTAGCGTCAACGCCTACGAGCAGTACTTC. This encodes CASRSSVNAYEQYF. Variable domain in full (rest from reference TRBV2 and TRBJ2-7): EPEVTQTPSHQVTQMGQEVILRCVPISNHLYFYWYRQILGQKVEFLVSFYNNEISEKSEIFDDQFSVERPDGSNFTLKIRSTKLEDSAMYFCASRSSVNAYEQYFGPGTRLTVT.

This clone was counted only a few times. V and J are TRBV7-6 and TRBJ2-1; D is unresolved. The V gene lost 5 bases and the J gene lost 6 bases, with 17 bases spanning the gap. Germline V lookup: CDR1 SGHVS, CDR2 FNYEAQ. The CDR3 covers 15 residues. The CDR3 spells CASSPPLTFPNEQFF. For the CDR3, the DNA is TGTGCCAGCAGCCCCCCCCTCACTTTTCCCAATGAGCAGTTCTTC.

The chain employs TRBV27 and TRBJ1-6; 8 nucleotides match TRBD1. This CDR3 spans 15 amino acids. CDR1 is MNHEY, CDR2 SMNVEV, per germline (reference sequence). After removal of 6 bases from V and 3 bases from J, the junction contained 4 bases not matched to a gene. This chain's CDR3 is CASRTGTGYNSPLHF. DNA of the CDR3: TGTGCCAGCAGGACCGGGACAGGCTATAATTCACCCCTCCACTTT.

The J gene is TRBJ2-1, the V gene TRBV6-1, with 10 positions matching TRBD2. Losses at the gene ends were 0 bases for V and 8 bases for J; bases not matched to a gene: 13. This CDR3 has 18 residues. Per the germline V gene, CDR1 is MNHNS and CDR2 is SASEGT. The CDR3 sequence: CASSEAIIAGGVGDEQFF. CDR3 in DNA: TGTGCCAGCAGTGAAGCGATTATAGCGGGAGGCGTAGGAGATGAGCAGTTCTTC.

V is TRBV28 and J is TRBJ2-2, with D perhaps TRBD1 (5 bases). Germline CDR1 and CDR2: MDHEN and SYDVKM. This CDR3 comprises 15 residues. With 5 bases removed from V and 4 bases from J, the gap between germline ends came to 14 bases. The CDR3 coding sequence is TGTGCCAGCAGTCCCCGGACAAGGGCCACCGGGGAGCTGTTTTTT. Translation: CASSPRTRATGELFF.

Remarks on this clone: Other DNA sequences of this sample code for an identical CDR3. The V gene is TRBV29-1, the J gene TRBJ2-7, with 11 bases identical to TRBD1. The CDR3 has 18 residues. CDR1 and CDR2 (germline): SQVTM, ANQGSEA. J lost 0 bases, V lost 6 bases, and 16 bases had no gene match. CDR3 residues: CSVYPGQGGPGGSYEQYF. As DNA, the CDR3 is TGCAGCGTGTATCCGGGACAGGGGGGGCCGGGGGGCTCCTACGAGCAGTACTTC.

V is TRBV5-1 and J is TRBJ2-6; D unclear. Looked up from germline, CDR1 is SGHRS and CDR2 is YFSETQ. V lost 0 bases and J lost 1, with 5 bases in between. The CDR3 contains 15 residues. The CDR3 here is CASSLGVSGANVLTF. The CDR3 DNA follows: TGCGCCAGCAGCTTGGGGGTTTCTGGGGCCAACGTCCTGACTTTC.

The CDR3 DNA follows: TGTGCCAGCAGTCCCCCGGGACTAGCGGGAGGAAGGCAAGAGACCCAGTACTTC. It specifies CASSPPGLAGGRQETQYF. The chain has TRBV2 and TRBJ2-5; 15 nucleotides agree with TRBD2. The CDR3 contains 18 residues. Germline CDR1 SNHLY, CDR2 FYNNEI. The trim removed 5 bases at V and 2 bases at J, leaving 9 bases unmatched.

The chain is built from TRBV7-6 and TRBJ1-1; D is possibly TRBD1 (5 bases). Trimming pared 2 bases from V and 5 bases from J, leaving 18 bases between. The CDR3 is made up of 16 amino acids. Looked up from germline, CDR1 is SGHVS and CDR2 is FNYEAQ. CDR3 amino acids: CASSLTPGQFWTEAFF. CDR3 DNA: TGTGCCAGCAGCTTAACCCCCGGACAATTTTGGACTGAAGCTTTCTTT.